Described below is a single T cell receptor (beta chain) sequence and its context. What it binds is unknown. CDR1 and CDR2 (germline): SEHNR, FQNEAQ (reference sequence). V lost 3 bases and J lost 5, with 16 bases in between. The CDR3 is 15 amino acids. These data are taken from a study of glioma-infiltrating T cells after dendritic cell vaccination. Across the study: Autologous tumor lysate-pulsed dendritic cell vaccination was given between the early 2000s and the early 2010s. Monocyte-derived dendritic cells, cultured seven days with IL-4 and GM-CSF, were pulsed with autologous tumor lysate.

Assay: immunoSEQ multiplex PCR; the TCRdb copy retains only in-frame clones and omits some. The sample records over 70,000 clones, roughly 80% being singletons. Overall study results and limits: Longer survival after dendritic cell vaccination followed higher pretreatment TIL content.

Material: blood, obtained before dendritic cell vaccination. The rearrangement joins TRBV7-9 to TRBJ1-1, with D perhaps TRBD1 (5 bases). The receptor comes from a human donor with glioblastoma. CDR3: CASSFGGVGGTEAFF. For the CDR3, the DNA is TGTGCCAGCAGCTTTGGTGGGGTCGGGGGGACTGAAGCTTTCTTT. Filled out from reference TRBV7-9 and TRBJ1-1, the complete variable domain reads DTGVSQNPRHKITKRGQNVTFRCDPISEHNRLYWYRQTLGQGPEFLTYFQNEAQLEKSRLLSDRFSAERPKGSFSTLEIQRTEQGDSAMYLCASSFGGVGGTEAFFGQGTRLTVV.